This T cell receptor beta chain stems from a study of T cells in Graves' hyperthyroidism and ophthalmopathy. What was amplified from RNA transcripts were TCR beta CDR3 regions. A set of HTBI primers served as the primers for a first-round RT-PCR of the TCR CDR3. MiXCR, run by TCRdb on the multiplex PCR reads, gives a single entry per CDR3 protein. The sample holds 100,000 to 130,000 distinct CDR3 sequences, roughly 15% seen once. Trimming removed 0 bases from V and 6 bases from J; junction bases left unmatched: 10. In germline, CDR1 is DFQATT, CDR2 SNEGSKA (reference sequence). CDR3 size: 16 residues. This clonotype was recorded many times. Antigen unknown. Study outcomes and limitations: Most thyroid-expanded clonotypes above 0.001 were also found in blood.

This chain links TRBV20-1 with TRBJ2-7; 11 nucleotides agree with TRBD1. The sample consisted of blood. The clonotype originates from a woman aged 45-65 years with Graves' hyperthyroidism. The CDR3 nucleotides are TGCAGTGCTAGAGATCCCCAAACCGGGACAGGGGGCGAGCAGTACTTC. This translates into CSARDPQTGTGGEQYF.